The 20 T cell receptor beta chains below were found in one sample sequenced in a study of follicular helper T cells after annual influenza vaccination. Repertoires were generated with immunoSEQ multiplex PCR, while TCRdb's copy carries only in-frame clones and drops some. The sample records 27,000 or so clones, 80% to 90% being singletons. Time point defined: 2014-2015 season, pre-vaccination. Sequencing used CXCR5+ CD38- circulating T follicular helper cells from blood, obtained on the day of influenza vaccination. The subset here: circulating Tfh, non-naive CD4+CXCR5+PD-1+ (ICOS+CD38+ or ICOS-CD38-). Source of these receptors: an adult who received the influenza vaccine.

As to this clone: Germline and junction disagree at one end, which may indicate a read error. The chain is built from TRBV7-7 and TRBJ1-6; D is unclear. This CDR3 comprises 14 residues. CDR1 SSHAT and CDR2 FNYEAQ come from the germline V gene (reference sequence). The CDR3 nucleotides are TGTGCTAGCAGCTTATCCGGGGTTGGTTCACCCCTCCACTTT. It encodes CASSLSGVGSPLHF.

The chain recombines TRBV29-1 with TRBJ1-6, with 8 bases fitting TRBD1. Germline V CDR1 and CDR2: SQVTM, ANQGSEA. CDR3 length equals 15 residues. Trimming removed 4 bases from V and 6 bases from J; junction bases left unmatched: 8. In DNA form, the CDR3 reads TGCAGCGTTGTGACTGGACAGGGCATTAATTCACCCCTCCACTTT. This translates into CSVVTGQGINSPLHF.

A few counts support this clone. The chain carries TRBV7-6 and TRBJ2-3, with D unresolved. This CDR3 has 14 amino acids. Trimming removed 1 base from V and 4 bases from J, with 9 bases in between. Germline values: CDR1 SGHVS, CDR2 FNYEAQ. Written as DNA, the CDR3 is TGTGCCAGCAGCTTAGGAGTCCCACCAGATACGCAGTATTTT. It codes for CASSLGVPPDTQYF.

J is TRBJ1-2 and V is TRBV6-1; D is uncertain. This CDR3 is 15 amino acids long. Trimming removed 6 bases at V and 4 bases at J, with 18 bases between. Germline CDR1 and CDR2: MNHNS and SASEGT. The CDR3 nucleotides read TGTGCCAGCAGCTCTGAGTTCGCTTCTACCTATGGCTACACCTTC. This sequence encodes CASSSEFASTYGYTF.

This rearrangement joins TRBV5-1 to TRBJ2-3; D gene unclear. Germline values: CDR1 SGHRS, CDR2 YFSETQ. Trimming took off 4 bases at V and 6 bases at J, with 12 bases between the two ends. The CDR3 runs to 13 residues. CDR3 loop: CASSRDTPDTQYF. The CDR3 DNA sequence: TGCGCCAGCAGCCGCGACACCCCCGATACGCAGTATTTT.

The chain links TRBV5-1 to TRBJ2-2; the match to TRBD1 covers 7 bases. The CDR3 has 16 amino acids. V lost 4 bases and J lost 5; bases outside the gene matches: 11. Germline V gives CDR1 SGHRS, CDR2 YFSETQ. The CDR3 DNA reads TGCGCCAGCAGCGCCCGACAGGGTAGTGGGACCGGGGAGCTGTTTTTT. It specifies CASSARQGSGTGELFF. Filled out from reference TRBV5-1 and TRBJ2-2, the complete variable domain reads KAGVTQTPRYLIKTRGQQVTLSCSPISGHRSVSWYQQTPGQGLQFLFEYFSETQRNKGNFPGRFSGRQFSNSRSEMNVSTLELGDSALYLCASSARQGSGTGELFFGEGSRLTVL.

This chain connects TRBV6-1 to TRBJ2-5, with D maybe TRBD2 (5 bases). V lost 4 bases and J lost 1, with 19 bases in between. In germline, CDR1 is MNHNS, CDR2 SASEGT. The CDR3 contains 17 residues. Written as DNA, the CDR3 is TGTGCCAGCAGTGTATTTAGACTAAACGCGGGCCAAGAGACCCAGTACTTC. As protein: CASSVFRLNAGQETQYF.

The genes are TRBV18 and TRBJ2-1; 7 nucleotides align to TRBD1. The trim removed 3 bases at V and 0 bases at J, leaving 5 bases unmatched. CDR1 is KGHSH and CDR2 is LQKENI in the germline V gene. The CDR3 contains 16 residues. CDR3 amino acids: CASSPQGGSSYNEQFF. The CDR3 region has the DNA TGTGCCAGCTCACCTCAAGGGGGCAGCTCCTACAATGAGCAGTTCTTC.

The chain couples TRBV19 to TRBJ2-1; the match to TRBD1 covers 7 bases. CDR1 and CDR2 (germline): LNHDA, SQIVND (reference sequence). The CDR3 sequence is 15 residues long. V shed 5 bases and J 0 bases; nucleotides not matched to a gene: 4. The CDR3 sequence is CASSARGSSYNEQFF. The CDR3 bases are TGTGCCAGTAGTGCCAGGGGGAGCTCCTACAATGAGCAGTTCTTC.

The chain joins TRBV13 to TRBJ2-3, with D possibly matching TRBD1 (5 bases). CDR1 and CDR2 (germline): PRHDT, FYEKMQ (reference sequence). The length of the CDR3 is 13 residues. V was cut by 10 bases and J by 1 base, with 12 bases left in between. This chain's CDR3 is CANTVRGTDTQYF. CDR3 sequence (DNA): TGTGCCAACACAGTCAGGGGCACAGATACGCAGTATTTT.

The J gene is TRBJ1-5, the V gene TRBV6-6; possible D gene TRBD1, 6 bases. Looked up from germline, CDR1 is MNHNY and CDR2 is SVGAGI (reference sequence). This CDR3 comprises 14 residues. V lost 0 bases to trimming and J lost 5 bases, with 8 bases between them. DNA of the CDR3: TGTGCCAGCAGTTACTCGGCAGGGGATCAGCCCCAGCATTTT. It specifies CASSYSAGDQPQHF.

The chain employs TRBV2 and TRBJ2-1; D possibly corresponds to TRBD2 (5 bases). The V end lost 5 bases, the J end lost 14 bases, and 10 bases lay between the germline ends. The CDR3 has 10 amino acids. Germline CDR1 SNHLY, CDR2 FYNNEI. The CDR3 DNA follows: TGTGCCAGCAGTAACCGGGATAAGTTCTTC. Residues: CASSNRDKFF.

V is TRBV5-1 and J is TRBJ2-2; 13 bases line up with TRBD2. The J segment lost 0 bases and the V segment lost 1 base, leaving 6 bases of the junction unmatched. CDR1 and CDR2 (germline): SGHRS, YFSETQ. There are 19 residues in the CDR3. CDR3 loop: CASSLIATSGGTNTGELFF. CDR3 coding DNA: TGCGCCAGCAGCTTGATCGCGACTAGCGGGGGGACGAACACCGGGGAGCTGTTTTTT.

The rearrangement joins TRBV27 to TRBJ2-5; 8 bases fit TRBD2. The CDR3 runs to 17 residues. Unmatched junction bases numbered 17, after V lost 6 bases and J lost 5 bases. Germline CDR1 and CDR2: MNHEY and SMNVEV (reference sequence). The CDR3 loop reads CASSLIPGTSGAETQYF. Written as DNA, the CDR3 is TGTGCCAGCAGCCTGATCCCCGGGACTAGTGGGGCGGAGACCCAGTACTTC.

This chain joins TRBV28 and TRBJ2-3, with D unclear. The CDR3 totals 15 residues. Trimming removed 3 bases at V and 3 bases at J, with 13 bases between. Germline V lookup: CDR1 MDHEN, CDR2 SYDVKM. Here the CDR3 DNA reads TGTGCCAGCAGTTTTGGTGGCAGGTCGACAGATACGCAGTATTTT. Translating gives CASSFGGRSTDTQYF.

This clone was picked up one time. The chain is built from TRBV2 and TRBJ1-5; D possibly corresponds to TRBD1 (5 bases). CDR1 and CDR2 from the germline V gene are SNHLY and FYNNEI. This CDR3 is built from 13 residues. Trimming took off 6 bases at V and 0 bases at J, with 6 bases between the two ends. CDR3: CASSRVSNQPQHF. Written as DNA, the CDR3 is TGTGCCAGCAGCAGGGTTAGCAATCAGCCCCAGCATTTT.

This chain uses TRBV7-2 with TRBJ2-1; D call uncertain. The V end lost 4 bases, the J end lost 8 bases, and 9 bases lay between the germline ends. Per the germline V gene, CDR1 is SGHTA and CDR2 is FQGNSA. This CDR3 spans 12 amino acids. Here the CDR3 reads CASSSTRYEQFF. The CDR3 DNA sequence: TGTGCCAGCAGCTCCACCCGGTATGAGCAGTTCTTC.

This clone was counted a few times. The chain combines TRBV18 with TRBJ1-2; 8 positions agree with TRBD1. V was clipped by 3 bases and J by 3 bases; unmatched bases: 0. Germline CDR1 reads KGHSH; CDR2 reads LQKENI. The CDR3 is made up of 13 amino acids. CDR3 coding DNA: TGTGCCAGCTCACCGGGACAGGACTATGGCTACACCTTC. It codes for CASSPGQDYGYTF. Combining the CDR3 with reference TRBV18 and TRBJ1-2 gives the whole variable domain NAGVMQNPRHLVRRRGQEARLRCSPMKGHSHVYWYRQLPEEGLKFMVYLQKENIIDESGMPKERFSAEFPKEGPSILRIQQVVRGDSAAYFCASSPGQDYGYTFGSGTRLTVV.

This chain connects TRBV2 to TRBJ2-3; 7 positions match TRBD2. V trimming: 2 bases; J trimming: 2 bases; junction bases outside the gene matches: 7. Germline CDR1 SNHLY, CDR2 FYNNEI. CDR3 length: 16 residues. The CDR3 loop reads CASSEMSSGITDTQYF. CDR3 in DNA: TGTGCCAGCAGTGAAATGTCTAGCGGAATCACAGATACGCAGTATTTT.

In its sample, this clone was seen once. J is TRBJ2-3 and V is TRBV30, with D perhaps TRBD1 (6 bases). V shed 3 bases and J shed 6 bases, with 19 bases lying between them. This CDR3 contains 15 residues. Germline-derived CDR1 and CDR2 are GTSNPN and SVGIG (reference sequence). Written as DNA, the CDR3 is TGTGCCTGGAGCAGACCGCGACAGGCTGCCGATACGCAGTATTTT. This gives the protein CAWSRPRQAADTQYF. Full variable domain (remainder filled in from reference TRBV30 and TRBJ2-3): SQTIHQWPATLVQPVGSPLSLECTVEGTSNPNLYWYRQAAGRGLQLLFYSVGIGQISSEVPQNLSASRPQDRQFILSSKKLLLSDSGFYLCAWSRPRQAADTQYFGPGTRLTVL.